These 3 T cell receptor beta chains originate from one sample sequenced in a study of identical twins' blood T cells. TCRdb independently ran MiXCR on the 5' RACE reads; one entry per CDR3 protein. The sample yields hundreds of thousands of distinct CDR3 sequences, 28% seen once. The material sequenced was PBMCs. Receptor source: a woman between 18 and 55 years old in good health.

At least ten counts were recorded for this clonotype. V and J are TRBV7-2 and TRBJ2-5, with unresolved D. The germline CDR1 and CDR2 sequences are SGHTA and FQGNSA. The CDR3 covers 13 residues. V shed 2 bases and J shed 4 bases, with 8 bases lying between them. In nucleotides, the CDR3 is TGTGCCAGCAGCTTAAGTTTGGGAGAGACCCAGTACTTC. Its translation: CASSLSLGETQYF.

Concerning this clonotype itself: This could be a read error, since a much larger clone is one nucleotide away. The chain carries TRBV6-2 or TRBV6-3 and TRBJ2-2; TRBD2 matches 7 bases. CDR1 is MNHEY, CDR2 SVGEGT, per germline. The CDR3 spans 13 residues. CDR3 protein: CVSGTVNTGELFF. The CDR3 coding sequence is TGTGTCAGCGGGACGGTTAACACCGGGGAGCTGTTTTTT.

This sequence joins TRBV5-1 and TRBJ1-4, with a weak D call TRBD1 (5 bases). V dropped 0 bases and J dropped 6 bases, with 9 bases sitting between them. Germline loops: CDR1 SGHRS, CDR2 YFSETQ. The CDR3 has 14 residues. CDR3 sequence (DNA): TGCGCCAGCAGCTTGGGACAGTCTTATGAAAAACTGTTTTTT. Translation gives CASSLGQSYEKLFF.